These 12 T cell receptor beta chains were all obtained from the same sample, sequenced in a study of Graves' ophthalmopathy and Graves' hyperthyroidism. From RNA, the CDR3 regions of TCR beta chains were amplified and sequenced. In the first round, RT-PCR was carried out with HTBI primers, and a multiplex PCR formed the second round. Via MiXCR, TCRdb re-called the multiplex PCR reads, giving one row per CDR3 protein. The sample contains some 240,000 distinct CDR3 sequences, around 42% of which appear only once. The specimen was peripheral blood. The origin of the receptors is an adult man with Graves' ophthalmopathy.

The V gene is TRBV3-1, the J gene TRBJ2-5; D call uncertain. Looked up from germline, CDR1 is LGHDT and CDR2 is YNNKEL (reference sequence). This CDR3 spans 12 amino acids. The V end was cut by 5 bases, the J end by 5 bases, with 9 bases between. The CDR3 DNA reads TGTGCCAGCAGCTCCCTCGGGGAGACCCAGTACTTC. It specifies CASSSLGETQYF.

This rearrangement joins TRBV6-2 or TRBV6-3 to TRBJ1-2; weak D call: TRBD1 (5 bases). Trimming removed 4 bases from V and 6 bases from J, with 15 bases in between. CDR1 is MNHEY, CDR2 SVGEGT, per germline. The CDR3 spans 14 residues. The CDR3 loop reads CASSFAGEGHGYTF. In DNA, the CDR3 is TGTGCCAGCAGTTTTGCGGGGGAGGGACATGGCTACACCTTC.

This chain uses TRBV20-1 with TRBJ2-7; TRBD1 matches at 7 bases. After removal of 5 bases from V and 2 bases from J, the junction contained 6 bases not matched to a gene. The CDR3 is made up of 13 amino acids. Germline values: CDR1 DFQATT, CDR2 SNEGSKA (reference sequence). CDR3 region: CSALGGSTYEQYF. The CDR3, as DNA: TGCAGTGCTCTAGGGGGCTCAACCTACGAGCAGTACTTC.

A few counts support this clonotype. This chain uses TRBV12-3 or TRBV12-4 with TRBJ1-4; D gene uncertain. V was clipped by 3 bases and J by 8 bases, with 7 bases between them. CDR3 length: 12 residues. This CDR3 is CASSFGGEKLFF. The CDR3 region has the DNA TGTGCCAGCAGTTTTGGCGGCGAAAAACTGTTTTTT.

V is TRBV12-3 or TRBV12-4 and J is TRBJ1-4; TRBD1 matches 9 bases. This CDR3 spans 15 amino acids. Germline trimming cut 5 bases from V and 3 bases from J; bases unmatched to any gene: 4. Here the CDR3 reads CASSLRTGANEKLFF. CDR3 DNA sequence: TGTGCCAGCAGTCTACGGACAGGGGCTAATGAAAAACTGTTTTTT.

The CDR3 region is CASSPRDRASYEQYF. CDR3 in DNA: TGTGCCAGCTCACCCCGGGACAGGGCATCCTACGAGCAGTACTTC. The chain recombines TRBV18 with TRBJ2-7; 9 nucleotides agree with TRBD1. The CDR3 is 15 amino acids. CDR1 is KGHSH and CDR2 is LQKENI in the germline V gene. The trim removed 3 bases at V and 1 base at J, leaving 4 bases unmatched.

This clonotype was seen a single time. The chain links TRBV30 to TRBJ1-2; D ambiguous. There are 13 residues in the CDR3. The germline CDR1 and CDR2 sequences are GTSNPN and SVGIG (reference sequence). V was cut by 5 bases and J by 4 bases, with 14 bases left in between. CDR3 in DNA: TGTGCCTGGGCTATCGCGGAACCCTATGGCTACACCTTC. It is translated as CAWAIAEPYGYTF.

This clonotype was seen a handful of times. The chain has TRBV12-3 or TRBV12-4 and TRBJ2-5; 7 bases fit TRBD2. The CDR3 is 15 residues long. V was clipped by 3 bases and J by 0 bases; unmatched bases: 4. The CDR3 reads CASSFRDYNQETQYF. The CDR3, as DNA: TGTGCCAGCAGTTTCCGGGACTACAACCAAGAGACCCAGTACTTC.

The rearrangement links TRBV9 to TRBJ1-6; TRBD1 aligns across 9 bases. CDR1 is SGDLS and CDR2 is YYNGEE in the germline V gene. The length of the CDR3 is 15 residues. With 6 bases clipped from V and 4 bases from J, the junction kept 5 bases outside the gene matches. The CDR3 sequence is CASTSTGGYNSPLHF. The CDR3 DNA follows: TGTGCCAGCACTTCGACAGGGGGGTATAATTCACCCCTCCACTTT.

As concerns this clonotype: Mismatch with germline at one junction end may stem from a read error. V is TRBV5-5 and J is TRBJ2-2, with TRBD1 matching 7 bases. The CDR3 has 13 amino acids. Germline V gene sequence: CDR1 SGHKS, CDR2 YYEKEE (reference sequence). The CDR3 here is CASSLQGNGELFF. In DNA form, the CDR3 reads TGCGCCAGCAGCTTACAGGGGAACGGGGAGCTGTTTTTT.

The chain has TRBV7-6 and TRBJ1-5; D gene uncertain. The length of the CDR3 is 13 residues. Trimming stripped 6 bases from V and 9 bases from J, with 15 bases between. Germline CDR1 and CDR2: SGHVS and FNYEAQ. The chain's CDR3 is CASSEVAQTPQHF. CDR3 nucleotides: TGTGCCAGCAGTGAAGTTGCACAGACGCCCCAGCATTTT.

The chain has TRBV7-2 and TRBJ2-2, with D possibly matching TRBD2 (6 bases). The CDR3 spans 14 residues. V was clipped by 0 bases and J by 7 bases, with 9 bases between them. Germline CDR1 SGHTA, CDR2 FQGNSA. The CDR3 DNA follows: TGTGCCAGCAGCTTAGCCCCGACTAGCGGGGAGCTGTTTTTT. Translation: CASSLAPTSGELFF.